What follows are 6 T cell receptor beta chains derived from one specimen sequenced in a study of beta chain features in type 1 diabetes listed by TCRdb under 2018. Beyond this particular receptor, the publication reports: In all four CD4+ subsets, TCRB CDR3 length was moderately but significantly shorter in type 1 diabetes patients.

Receptor libraries were prepared by the immunoSEQ multiplex PCR assay. The High Capacity cDNA Reverse Transcription Kit was used to reverse transcribe all of the isolated RNA, meaning that expressed TCRB transcripts were what got sequenced. TCRdb took over this immuneACCESS table, retaining in-frame rearrangements with V and J assigned. Such tables are incomplete; in checked studies, under half of the missing clones stem from an unresolved V gene, and the remainder is unexplained. This sample holds 250,000 or so clones; around 20% were observed only once. The top ten hold 0.028% of the sample. These receptors' targets are unknown. Sequencing was carried out using naive CD4+ T cells from blood. The cell subset or site label, read with the paper, signifies: true naive CD4+ T cells. The origin of the receptors is a woman between 35 and 50 years old with type 1 diabetes.

The chain uses TRBV25-1 and TRBJ2-7, with a weak D call TRBD1 (6 bases). The CDR3 extends over 14 amino acids. The V gene's germline CDR1 is MGHDK and CDR2 SYGVNS. V was pared by 2 bases and J by 4 bases, with 12 bases between. The CDR3 loop reads CASSEGGQEYEQYF. In DNA form, the CDR3 reads TGTGCCAGCAGTGAAGGGGGACAAGAATACGAGCAGTACTTC.

This clone was seen only a few times. The chain is built from TRBV18 and TRBJ1-4; D not resolved. The CDR3 contains 14 residues. Between the trimmed V and J ends, which lost 3 bases and 6 bases, there was a span of 11 bases. The germline CDR1 and CDR2 sequences are KGHSH and LQKENI. The CDR3 here is CASSPPGVDEKLFF. CDR3 DNA sequence: TGTGCCAGCTCACCCCCCGGGGTGGATGAAAAACTGTTTTTT.

The chain has TRBV28 and TRBJ2-7, with D perhaps matching TRBD1 (6 bases). Trimming pared 10 bases from V and 0 bases from J, leaving 10 bases between. The CDR3 sequence is 12 residues long. The germline gives CDR1 MDHEN, CDR2 SYDVKM. The DNA of the CDR3 is TGTGCCACCTTGGACAGCTCCTACGAGCAGTACTTC. Encoded protein: CATLDSSYEQYF.

This clone was seen more than once but under ten times. The chain has TRBV7-3 and TRBJ2-2; D is perhaps TRBD1 (5 bases). There are 15 residues in the CDR3. CDR1 is SGHTA and CDR2 is FQGTGA in the germline V gene. Trimming took 5 bases from V and 0 from J, leaving 10 bases between them. CDR3 in DNA: TGTGCCAGCAGCCCGCAGGGTTCGAACACCGGGGAGCTGTTTTTT. It encodes CASSPQGSNTGELFF.

This rearrangement joins TRBV28 to TRBJ2-7; D is unresolved. Per the germline V gene, CDR1 is MDHEN and CDR2 is SYDVKM. The CDR3 runs to 15 residues. Trimming removed 6 bases at V and 3 bases at J, with 18 bases between. As DNA, the CDR3 is TGTGCCAGCAGCCACCTTGGCTCGCAGAACTACGAGCAGTACTTC. Its translation: CASSHLGSQNYEQYF.

This clone was seen more than once but under ten times. V gene TRBV15 combines with J gene TRBJ1-2, with D possibly TRBD1 on 5 matching bases. Germline V gives CDR1 LNHNV, CDR2 YYDKDF (reference sequence). The CDR3 contains 13 residues. The germline V and J ends were trimmed by 3 bases and 3 bases, with 8 bases remaining between them. The CDR3: CATSSREDYGYTF. CDR3 DNA: TGTGCCACCAGCAGCAGGGAGGACTATGGCTACACCTTC.